The rows below give T cell receptor beta chains drawn from one sample of a study of control samples from healthy donors and cancer patients. Repertoires were generated with immunoSEQ multiplex PCR, while TCRdb's copy carries only in-frame clones and drops some. In the table there are about 180,000 clones, around 90% of which are singletons. The material sequenced was blood. The receptors here all came from a man aged 25 to 45 in good health. Both conserved end residues are part of each CDR3. D genes are given only for firm matches. Size tells how often a clone was seen (once, few, many) or the class of an expanded clone, and some rows leave it out.

J	V	size	D	CDR3	DNA
TRBJ1-4	TRBV3-1/TRBV3-2	.	.	CASSSTGDGEKLFF	TGTGCCAGCAGCTCGACGGGGGACGGGGAAAAACTGTTTTTT
TRBJ2-1	TRBV29-1	.	TRBD2	CSVEGSGEESSYNEQFF	TGCAGCGTTGAGGGTAGCGGGGAGGAGAGCTCCTACAATGAGCAGTTCTTC
TRBJ1-1	TRBV5-4	.	.	CASSLQGPLDTEAFF	TGTGCCAGCAGCTTACAGGGACCCTTGGACACTGAAGCTTTCTTT
TRBJ2-1	TRBV18	once	TRBD2	CASSPAGGRLNNEQFF	TGTGCCAGCTCGCCTGCGGGAGGGCGGCTGAACAATGAGCAGTTCTTC
TRBJ1-1	TRBV28	.	.	CASSLGGNTEAFF	TGTGCCAGCAGTTTGGGGGGAAACACTGAAGCTTTCTTT
TRBJ2-5	TRBV11-2	.	TRBD2	CASSLDGTRAETQYF	TGTGCCAGCAGCTTAGATGGGACTAGAGCCGAGACCCAGTACTTC
TRBJ1-5	TRBV3-1/TRBV3-2	.	.	CASSQEGYSNQPQHF	TGTGCCAGCAGCCAAGAAGGGTATAGCAATCAGCCCCAGCATTTT
TRBJ1-1	TRBV7-8	.	TRBD1	CASSLETGLTAEAFF	TGTGCCAGCAGCCTTGAGACAGGGCTGACAGCTGAAGCTTTCTTT
TRBJ2-7	TRBV9	.	.	CASSVGGEPVSYEQYF	TGTGCCAGCAGCGTAGGGGGCGAACCCGTCTCCTACGAGCAGTACTTC
TRBJ2-6	TRBV4-1	.	.	CASSPRDSGANVLTF	TGCGCCAGCAGCCCAAGGGACTCTGGGGCCAACGTCCTGACTTTC
TRBJ1-5	TRBV5-1	once	TRBD1	CASSAGQGNQPQHF	TGCGCCAGCAGTGCCGGACAGGGGAATCAGCCCCAGCATTTT